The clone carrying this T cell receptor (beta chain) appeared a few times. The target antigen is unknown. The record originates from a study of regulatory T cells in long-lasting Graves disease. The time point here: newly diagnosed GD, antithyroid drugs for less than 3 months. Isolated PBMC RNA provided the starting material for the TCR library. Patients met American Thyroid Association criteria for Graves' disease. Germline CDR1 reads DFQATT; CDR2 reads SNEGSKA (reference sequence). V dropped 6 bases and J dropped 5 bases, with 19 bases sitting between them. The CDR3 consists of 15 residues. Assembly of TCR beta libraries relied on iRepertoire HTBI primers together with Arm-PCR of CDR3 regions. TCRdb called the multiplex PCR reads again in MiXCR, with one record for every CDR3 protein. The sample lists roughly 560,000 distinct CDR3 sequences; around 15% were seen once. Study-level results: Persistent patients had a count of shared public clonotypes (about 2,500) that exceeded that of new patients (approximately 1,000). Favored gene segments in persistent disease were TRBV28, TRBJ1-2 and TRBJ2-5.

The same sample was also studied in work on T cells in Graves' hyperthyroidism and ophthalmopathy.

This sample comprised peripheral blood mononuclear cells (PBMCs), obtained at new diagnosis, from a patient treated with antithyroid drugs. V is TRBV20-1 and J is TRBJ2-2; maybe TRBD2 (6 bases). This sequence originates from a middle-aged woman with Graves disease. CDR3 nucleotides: TGCAGTGCCGAGGATTACGGGGGAGGAACCGGGGAGCTGTTTTTT. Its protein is CSAEDYGGGTGELFF.